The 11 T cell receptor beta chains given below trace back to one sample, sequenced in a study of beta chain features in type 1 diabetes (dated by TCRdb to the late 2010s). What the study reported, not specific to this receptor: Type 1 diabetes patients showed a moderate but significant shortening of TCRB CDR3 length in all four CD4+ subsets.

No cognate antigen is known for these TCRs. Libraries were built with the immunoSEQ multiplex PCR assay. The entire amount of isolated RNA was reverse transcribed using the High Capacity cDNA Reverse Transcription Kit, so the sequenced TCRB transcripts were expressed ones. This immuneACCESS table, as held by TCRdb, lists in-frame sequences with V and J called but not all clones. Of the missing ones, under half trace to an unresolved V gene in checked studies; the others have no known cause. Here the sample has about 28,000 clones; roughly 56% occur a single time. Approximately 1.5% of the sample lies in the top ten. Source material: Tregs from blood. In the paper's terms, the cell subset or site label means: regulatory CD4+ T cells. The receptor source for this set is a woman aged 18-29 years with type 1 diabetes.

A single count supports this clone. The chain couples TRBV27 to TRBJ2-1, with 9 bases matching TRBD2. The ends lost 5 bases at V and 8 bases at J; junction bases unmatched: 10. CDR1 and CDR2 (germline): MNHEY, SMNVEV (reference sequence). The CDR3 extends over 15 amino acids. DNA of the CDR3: TGTGCCAGCAGTAGGGGGCTAGCGGGAACCCATGAGCAGTTCTTC. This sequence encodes CASSRGLAGTHEQFF.

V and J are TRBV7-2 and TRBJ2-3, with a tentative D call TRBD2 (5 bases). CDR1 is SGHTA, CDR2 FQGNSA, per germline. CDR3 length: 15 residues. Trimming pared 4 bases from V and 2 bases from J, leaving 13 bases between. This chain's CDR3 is CASSSFQRNTDTQYF. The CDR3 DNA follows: TGTGCCAGCAGCTCCTTTCAGCGGAACACAGATACGCAGTATTTT.

CDR3 sequence: CASSDSLSYEQYF. DNA for the CDR3: TGTGCCAGCAGTGATTCCCTATCCTACGAGCAGTACTTC. The gene calls are TRBV6-1 and TRBJ2-7, with D unresolved. Deletions cut 3 bases from V and 1 base from J, with 7 bases between. The germline V gene encodes CDR1 MNHNS and CDR2 SASEGT. CDR3 length: 13 amino acids.

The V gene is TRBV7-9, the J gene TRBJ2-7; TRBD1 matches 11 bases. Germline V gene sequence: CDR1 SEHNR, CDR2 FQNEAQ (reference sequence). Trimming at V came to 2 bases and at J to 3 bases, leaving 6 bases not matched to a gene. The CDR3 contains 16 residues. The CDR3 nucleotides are TGTGCCAGCAGCTTAAGCTCCGGGACAGGGGGCTACGAGCAGTACTTC. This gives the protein CASSLSSGTGGYEQYF. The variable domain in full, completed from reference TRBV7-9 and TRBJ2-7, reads DTGVSQNPRHKITKRGQNVTFRCDPISEHNRLYWYRQTLGQGPEFLTYFQNEAQLEKSRLLSDRFSAERPKGSFSTLEIQRTEQGDSAMYLCASSLSSGTGGYEQYFGPGTRLTVT.

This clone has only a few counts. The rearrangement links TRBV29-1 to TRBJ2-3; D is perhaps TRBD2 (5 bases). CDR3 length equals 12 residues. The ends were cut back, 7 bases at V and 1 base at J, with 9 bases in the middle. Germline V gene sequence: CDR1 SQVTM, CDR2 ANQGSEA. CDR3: CSGGSGTDTQYF. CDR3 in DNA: TGCAGCGGAGGGTCCGGCACAGATACGCAGTATTTT.

CDR3 in DNA: TGTGCCAGCTCACCGCCGGGACTAGCGTTTCAAGAGACCCAGTACTTC. Translated, it gives CASSPPGLAFQETQYF. The chain uses TRBV18 and TRBJ2-5, with TRBD2 identical over 10 bases. This CDR3 is built from 16 residues. The germline gives CDR1 KGHSH, CDR2 LQKENI. Germline trimming cut 3 bases from V and 2 bases from J; bases unmatched to any gene: 6.

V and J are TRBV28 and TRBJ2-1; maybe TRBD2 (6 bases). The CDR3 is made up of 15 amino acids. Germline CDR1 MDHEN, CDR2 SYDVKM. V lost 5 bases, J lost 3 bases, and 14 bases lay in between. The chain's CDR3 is CASSPLALDYNEQFF. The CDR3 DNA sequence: TGTGCCAGCAGTCCTCTAGCGTTGGACTACAATGAGCAGTTCTTC.

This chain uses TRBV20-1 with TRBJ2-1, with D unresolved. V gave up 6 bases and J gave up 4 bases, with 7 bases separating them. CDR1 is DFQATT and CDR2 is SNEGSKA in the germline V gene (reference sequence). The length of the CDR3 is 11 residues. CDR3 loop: CSADKYNEQFF. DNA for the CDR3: TGCAGTGCCGACAAATACAATGAGCAGTTCTTC.

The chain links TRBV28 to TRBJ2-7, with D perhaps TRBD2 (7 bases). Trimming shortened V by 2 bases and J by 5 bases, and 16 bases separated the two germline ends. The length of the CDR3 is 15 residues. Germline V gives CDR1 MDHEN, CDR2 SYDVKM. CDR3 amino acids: CASSLGGAGKNEQYF. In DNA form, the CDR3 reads TGTGCCAGCAGTTTAGGGGGGGCGGGTAAGAACGAGCAGTACTTC.

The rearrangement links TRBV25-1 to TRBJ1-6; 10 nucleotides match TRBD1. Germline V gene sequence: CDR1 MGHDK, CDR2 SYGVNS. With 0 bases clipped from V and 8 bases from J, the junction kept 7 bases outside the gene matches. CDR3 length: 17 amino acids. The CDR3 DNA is TGTGCCAGCAGTGAATACCCTGACAGGGGGCCTCATTCACCCCTCCACTTT. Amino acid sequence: CASSEYPDRGPHSPLHF.

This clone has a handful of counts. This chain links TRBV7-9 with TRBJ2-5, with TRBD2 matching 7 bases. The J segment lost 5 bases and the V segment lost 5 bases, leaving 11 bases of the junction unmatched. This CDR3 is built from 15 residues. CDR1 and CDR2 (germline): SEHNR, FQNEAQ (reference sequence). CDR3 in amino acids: CASSPVAGDRETQYF. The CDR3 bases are TGTGCCAGCAGCCCAGTGGCGGGAGACCGGGAGACCCAGTACTTC. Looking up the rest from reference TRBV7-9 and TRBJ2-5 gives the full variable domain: DTGVSQNPRHKITKRGQNVTFRCDPISEHNRLYWYRQTLGQGPEFLTYFQNEAQLEKSRLLSDRFSAERPKGSFSTLEIQRTEQGDSAMYLCASSPVAGDRETQYFGPGTRLLVL.